Sequencing of this T cell receptor (beta chain) was carried out in a study of neoadjuvant nivolumab and ipilimumab in lung cancer (dated by TCRdb to 2020 to 2021). Regarding the study in general: Nivolumab was administered intravenously at 3 mg/kg on days 1, 15 and 29, and in the combination arm ipilimumab 1 mg/kg was added on day 1 only. The study compared TCR repertoires in pretherapy (baseline) peripheral blood with TCR repertoires in tumors resected at surgery following neoadjuvant immune checkpoint blockade. For each study arm, the primary endpoint of the trial was the rate of major pathologic response (MPR) in the intention-to-treat population. Matched pretherapy and resected tumor pairs were analyzed for seven patients, of whom four received nivolumab and three received nivolumab plus ipilimumab. In the trial, almost 45 patients with operable NSCLC were treated, of whom 23 were randomized to nivolumab monotherapy and roughly 20 to nivolumab plus ipilimumab.

Paper-wide results and their limitations: Compared with tumor-adjacent uninvolved lung, resected tumors had greater TCR richness and clonality, and increases showed up in more of the dual-therapy-treated tumors. A small number of samples underwent TCR sequencing. From pretherapy to surgery, tumor T-cell richness and clonality went up in three of three dual-therapy tumors, versus only two of four nivolumab-treated tumors. No significant correlation was found between TCR clonality and pathologic tumor regression, and only one major-pathologic-response sample was available for the clonality analysis. A positive correlation was observed between pretherapy blood TCR richness and richness in tumors resected after neoadjuvant therapy (Spearman R of about 0.8).

The time point label, as the study defines it: at surgical resection after neoadjuvant nivolumab +/- ipilimumab. Samples came from the phase 2 randomized NEOSTAR trial, which tested neoadjuvant nivolumab or nivolumab plus ipilimumab followed by surgery in operable NSCLC. In regard to this clone: What antigen it recognizes has not been identified. Per-base quality was not reported, and no clone a single base away is much larger than it.

At the junction V is shortened by 0 bases and J by 9 bases, with 9 bases in between. The CDR1 and CDR2 encoded by the germline V gene (reference sequence) are MNHEY and SMNVEV. The CDR3, cysteine through phenylalanine, is 13 amino acids long. Of all the DNA, just the CDR3 is kept, 39 bases in frame from base 1. Library method: the immunoSEQ multiplex PCR assay. Processing in the source paper ran as follows. Richness and clonality were used to summarize the repertoires, and clones that significantly expanded or contracted between pre- and post-therapy samples were identified. The table comes from immuneACCESS by way of TCRdb, which keeps in-frame sequences with V and J called. Part of the clones is missing from these tables; in studies checked, under half for an unresolved V gene and the rest for unknown reasons. That table gives V, J and clone size, and the DNA gave D and trimming. In this sample the table shows 7,700 or so clones, 75% to 90% of which occur a single time. Roughly 2.6% of the sample goes to the ten largest clones.

The source was tumor tissue, collected after neoadjuvant nivolumab, alone or with ipilimumab, at or shortly before surgery. The receptor's source is an adult with non-small cell lung cancer. Some clones in this sample may be carry-over from other donors' samples. The chain joins TRBV27 to TRBJ2-1, with the identity of the D gene unclear. The DNA reads as follows: TGTGCCAGCAGTTTATCAACGGTAGCTGAGCAGTTCTTC. Its protein product is CASSLSTVAEQFF.